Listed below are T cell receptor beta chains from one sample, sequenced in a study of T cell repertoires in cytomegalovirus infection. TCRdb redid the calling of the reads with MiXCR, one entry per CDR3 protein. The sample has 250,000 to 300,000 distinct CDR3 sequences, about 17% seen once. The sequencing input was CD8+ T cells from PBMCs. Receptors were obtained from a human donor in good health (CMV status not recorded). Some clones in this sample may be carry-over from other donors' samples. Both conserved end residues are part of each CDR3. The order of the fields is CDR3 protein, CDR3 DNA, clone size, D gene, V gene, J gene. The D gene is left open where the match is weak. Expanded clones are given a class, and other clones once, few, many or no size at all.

CASSGRATTMDGYTF	TGTGCCAGCAGTGGCCGGGCAACAACGATGGATGGCTACACCTTC	.	.	TRBV6-1	TRBJ1-2
CASSQVEAPDQPQHF	TGCGCCAGCAGCCAAGTCGAAGCGCCGGATCAGCCCCAGCATTTT	many	.	TRBV4-1	TRBJ1-5
CASSYSMQGHYGYTF	TGTGCCAGCAGTTACTCGATGCAGGGCCACTATGGCTACACCTTC	.	.	TRBV6-2/TRBV6-3	TRBJ1-2
CASSLADKGFGYTDTQYF	TGTGCCAGCAGCTTAGCGGATAAGGGATTTGGTTACACAGATACGCAGTATTTT	many	.	TRBV7-2	TRBJ2-3
CASSLSAYSNQPQHF	TGTGCCAGCAGTTTATCAGCATATAGCAATCAGCCCCAGCATTTT	few	.	TRBV12-3/TRBV12-4	TRBJ1-5
CASSLDSAYEQYF	TGCGCCAGCAGCTTGGATTCAGCCTACGAGCAGTACTTC	few	.	TRBV5-1	TRBJ2-7
CASSEGLAGFTGELFF	TGTGCCAGCAGTGAGGGCCTAGCGGGGTTTACCGGGGAGCTGTTTTTT	few	TRBD2	TRBV2	TRBJ2-2
CASRAGTAPHEQYF	TGTGCCAGCAGAGCCGGGACAGCCCCCCACGAGCAGTACTTC	.	TRBD1	TRBV25-1	TRBJ2-7
CASSWAGGTGANVLTF	TGTGCCAGCAGCTGGGCGGGCGGGACTGGGGCCAACGTCCTGACTTTC	.	.	TRBV7-9	TRBJ2-6
CASSPITEDRNTEAFF	TGTGCCAGCTCACCAATCACCGAGGATAGGAACACTGAAGCTTTCTTT	few	.	TRBV18	TRBJ1-1
CASSLDGWGETQYF	TGTGCCAGCAGCTTAGACGGTTGGGGAGAGACCCAGTACTTC	many	.	TRBV7-6	TRBJ2-5
CANSFNDRRSADLGYEQYF	TGCGCCAACAGCTTCAATGACAGGAGATCGGCTGATTTGGGATACGAGCAGTACTTC	.	.	TRBV5-1	TRBJ2-7
CASSLGERHTPYGYTF	TGTGCCAGCAGCTTAGGGGAACGACATACCCCCTATGGCTACACCTTC	.	.	TRBV11-1	TRBJ1-2
CASSLGRGSTPDTQYF	TGTGCCAGCAGCTTAGGTCGAGGCTCCACCCCAGATACGCAGTATTTT	once	.	TRBV7-6	TRBJ2-3
CASSPALGLSEQFF	TGTGCCAGCAGCCCCGCGCTGGGGCTAAGCGAGCAGTTCTTC	.	.	TRBV13	TRBJ2-1
CASSLRLGAREQYF	TGCGCCAGCAGCCTTCGGTTGGGGGCGCGGGAGCAGTACTTC	many	.	TRBV4-1	TRBJ2-7
CASSPIGGLGETQYF	TGTGCCAGCAGTCCGATAGGGGGTTTAGGAGAGACCCAGTACTTC	few	.	TRBV27	TRBJ2-5
CASSQDFSTVANEQYF	TGCGCCAGCAGCCAAGATTTCAGCACAGTGGCCAACGAGCAGTACTTC	.	.	TRBV4-1	TRBJ2-7
CASSPGLAGANSPLHF	TGCGCCAGCAGCCCCGGTTTGGCGGGGGCTAATTCACCCCTCCACTTT	.	.	TRBV5-1	TRBJ1-6
CASSLRAGFTTEAFF	TGTGCCAGCAGTTTAAGGGCAGGGTTCACCACTGAAGCTTTCTTT	.	.	TRBV27	TRBJ1-1
CASSSGRYEQYF	TGTGCCAGCAGCTCAGGACGGTACGAGCAGTACTTC	few	.	TRBV7-9	TRBJ2-7
CASSLGHQPQHF	TGTGCCAGCAGCTTGGGTCATCAGCCCCAGCATTTT	many	.	TRBV5-6	TRBJ1-5
CATSGPGNNEQFF	TGTGCCACCAGTGGCCCAGGGAACAATGAGCAGTTCTTC	.	.	TRBV24-1	TRBJ2-1
CASTTRGTGEAYNEQFF	TGTGCCAGTACAACCCGTGGGACAGGGGAAGCCTACAATGAGCAGTTCTTC	many	TRBD1	TRBV19	TRBJ2-1